This T cell receptor beta chain stems from a study of T cells in Graves' hyperthyroidism and ophthalmopathy. In this sample, this clonotype is medium-sized. Using RNA transcripts as the source, TCR beta CDR3 regions were amplified. A set of HTBI primers served as the primers for a first-round RT-PCR of the TCR CDR3. TCRdb passed the multiplex PCR reads through MiXCR, listing each CDR3 protein once. The table has more than 55,000 distinct CDR3 sequences, approximately 57% seen once; the top ten hold approximately 3.4%. Specimen: blood. The TCR originated in a woman in her sixties with Graves' ophthalmopathy.

As DNA, the CDR3 is TGTGCCAGCAGCTTTCGCGGGACGGATTCACCCCTCCACTTT. This translates into CASSFRGTDSPLHF. J is TRBJ1-6 and V is TRBV7-8; a weak D match, TRBD1 (5 bases). Germline values: CDR1 SGHVS, CDR2 FQNEAQ. The CDR3 covers 14 residues. Trimming shortened V by 3 bases and J by 8 bases, and 11 bases separated the two germline ends.